These 10 T cell receptor beta chains originate from one sample sequenced in a study of T-cell reconstitution after alpha-beta-depleted transplantation in children. Construction of the TCRbeta library involved unique molecular identifiers. Via MiXCR, TCRdb re-called the PCR reads, giving one row per CDR3 protein. The sample holds hundreds of thousands of distinct CDR3 sequences; approximately 15% are singletons and the top ten take around 4.5%. The material sequenced was PBMCs, mostly from graft donor cells, taken 360 days after TCRalphabeta/CD19-depleted stem cell transplant. The receptors originated from a male patient between 5 and 17 years old who had a stem cell transplant for acute lymphoblastic leukemia, so the T cells may come from the graft donor.

The table lists this clonotype with a few counts. The CDR3 loop is CASSLEDRRAYEQYF. CDR3 coding DNA: TGTGCCAGCAGCTTGGAAGACCGACGGGCCTACGAGCAGTACTTC. V gene TRBV7-2 combines with J gene TRBJ2-7; the D is unclear. The CDR3 has 15 residues. Germline V gives CDR1 SGHTA, CDR2 FQGNSA. With 3 bases removed from V and 2 bases from J, the gap between germline ends came to 14 bases. The full variable domain, with the rest looked up from reference TRBV7-2 and TRBJ2-7, is GAGVSQSPSNKVTEKGKDVELRCDPISGHTALYWYRQSLGQGLEFLIYFQGNSAPDKSGLPSDRFSAERTGGSVSTLTIQRTQQEDSAVYLCASSLEDRRAYEQYFGPGTRLTVT.

V gene TRBV13 combines with J gene TRBJ2-7, with TRBD2 as a possible D gene (5 bases). The CDR3 runs 14 residues. Per germline, CDR1 PRHDT and CDR2 FYEKMQ (reference sequence). The ends were cut back, 8 bases at V and 0 bases at J, with 14 bases in the middle. The CDR3 region is CASRDGLRSYEQYF. In nucleotides, the CDR3 is TGTGCCAGCCGCGATGGACTCCGCTCCTACGAGCAGTACTTC.

The rearrangement joins TRBV10-3 to TRBJ2-7; D is unclear. V was clipped by 10 bases and J by 0 bases, with 19 bases between them. This CDR3 has 15 amino acids. CDR1 is ENHRY, CDR2 SYGVKD, per germline. The CDR3 loop reads CATEPPGAGSYEQYF. The CDR3, as DNA: TGTGCCACTGAACCGCCGGGCGCAGGCTCCTACGAGCAGTACTTC.

The chain uses TRBV11-2 and TRBJ2-1; TRBD2 agrees at 13 bases. Trimming removed 0 bases from V and 5 bases from J; junction bases left unmatched: 10. The germline CDR1 and CDR2 sequences are SGHAT and FQNNGV. The CDR3 spans 19 residues. The CDR3 DNA reads TGTGCCAGCAGCTTAGAGGGGGGACTAGCGGGAATAGGCCACAATGAGCAGTTCTTC. Residues: CASSLEGGLAGIGHNEQFF.

This chain links TRBV25-1 with TRBJ2-7, with 7 bases matching TRBD1. V trimming: 6 bases; J trimming: 4 bases; junction bases outside the gene matches: 15. In germline, CDR1 is MGHDK, CDR2 SYGVNS. The CDR3 covers 16 residues. This CDR3 reads CASSPNGWTGRYEQYF. CDR3 DNA sequence: TGTGCCAGCAGCCCGAACGGCTGGACAGGTCGTTACGAGCAGTACTTC.

This clonotype came up many times. The V and J genes are TRBV7-2 and TRBJ1-5; D gene uncertain. V dropped 4 bases and J dropped 6 bases, with 16 bases sitting between them. CDR3 length: 15 residues. Germline loops: CDR1 SGHTA, CDR2 FQGNSA. The CDR3 DNA sequence: TGTGCCAGCAGCTCCACCGTTGGCAATGGTCAGCCCCAGCATTTT. Translation: CASSSTVGNGQPQHF.

Points on this clonotype: Since a much larger clone is just one base distant, this may be a read error. The CDR3, as DNA: TGTGCCAGCAGCTTTGGCGGGATTTACAATGAGCTGTTCTTC. It is translated as CASSFGGIYNELFF. The chain uses TRBV7-2 and TRBJ2-1; D might be TRBD2 (6 bases). Germline lookup yields CDR1 SGHTA and CDR2 FQGNSA. The CDR3 is made up of 14 amino acids.

This clonotype appeared a few times. This chain uses TRBV25-1 with TRBJ2-7; D call uncertain. The germline V and J ends were trimmed by 6 bases and 2 bases, with 17 bases remaining between them. Per the germline V gene, CDR1 is MGHDK and CDR2 is SYGVNS. This CDR3 has 15 residues. The CDR3 DNA is TGTGCCAGCAGCGTCACTGGGCCATATACCTACGAGCAGTACTTC. Translation: CASSVTGPYTYEQYF.

The CDR3 spells CSARRDRVATDTQYF. The CDR3, as DNA: TGCAGTGCTAGAAGGGACAGGGTGGCTACAGATACGCAGTATTTT. This chain joins TRBV20-1 and TRBJ2-3; 9 bases align to TRBD1. The CDR3 is made up of 15 amino acids. Germline assignment: CDR1 DFQATT and CDR2 SNEGSKA (reference sequence). J gave up 3 bases and V 2 bases, and 6 bases lay outside the gene matches.

This clonotype came up a few times. The chain couples TRBV5-1 to TRBJ2-3, with TRBD1 matching 8 bases. With V trimmed by 0 bases and J by 0 bases, 9 bases remained unmatched. The CDR3 is 18 amino acids. Germline values: CDR1 SGHRS, CDR2 YFSETQ. The CDR3 DNA follows: TGCGCCAGCAGCTTGGTCCTGCAGGGGGCGTGGAGCACAGATACGCAGTATTTT. Its protein product is CASSLVLQGAWSTDTQYF.